This T cell receptor (beta chain) is drawn from a study of type 1 regulatory T cells. Study context: This in vitro CD4 product, T-allo10, is enriched for Tr1 cells and alloantigen-specific.

The germline CDR1 and CDR2 sequences are MDHEN and SYDVKM. This CDR3 is 17 amino acids long. The ends lost 5 bases at V and 3 bases at J; junction bases unmatched: 9. TCRdb reanalysed the reads using MiXCR and keeps one entry per CDR3 protein. The profile shows approximately 97,000 distinct CDR3 sequences, roughly 30% of them singletons. The receptor comes from a human donor in good health. The sample was CD4+ T cells, either the whole sample or a sorted fraction (not recorded which). The V gene is TRBV28, the J gene TRBJ2-3, with 12 bases that match TRBD2. CDR3: CASSHRTSGIQTDTQYF. The DNA for the CDR3 is TGTGCCAGCAGTCATCGGACTAGCGGGATTCAAACAGATACGCAGTATTTT.